This T cell receptor beta chain comes out of a study of Graves' ophthalmopathy and Graves' hyperthyroidism. CDR1 and CDR2 (germline): SQVTM, ANQGSEA. V lost 2 bases, J lost 2 bases, and 6 bases lay in between. The CDR3 contains 13 residues. Amplifying from RNA transcripts, the study obtained TCR beta CDR3 regions. Amplification began with first-round RT-PCR using HTBI primers, then second-round multiplex PCR was performed. TCRdb re-called the multiplex PCR reads with MiXCR, one entry per CDR3 protein. The sample carries some 520,000 distinct CDR3 sequences, under 15% recorded once. The sample holds many counts of this clonotype.

The sequence was obtained from a woman in her twenties or thirties with Graves' ophthalmopathy. This chain links TRBV29-1 with TRBJ2-2; the D is unclear. The material sequenced was blood. The DNA of the CDR3 is TGCAGCGTTGAACTGTCCAACACCGGGGAGCTGTTTTTT. Translation gives CSVELSNTGELFF.